This is a list of T cell receptor beta chains from one sample in a study of shared clonotypes between healthy human individuals. Here immunoSEQ multiplex PCR was the method, and the copy in TCRdb shows in-frame clones only, minus some. Among roughly 2 million clones listed, roughly 95% were seen once. The sample comprised naive CD8+ T cells sorted from blood. The receptors here all came from a man aged 18 to 29 in good health. The CDR3 runs from the conserved cysteine through the conserved F or W. Each record gives: CDR3 protein, J gene, V gene, D gene. D genes are given only for firm matches.

cdr3_aa: CASTVADQETQYF
j_call: TRBJ2-5
v_call: TRBV6-5
d_call: -

cdr3_aa: CASSPGQGTRDEQFF
j_call: TRBJ2-1
v_call: TRBV4-3
d_call: TRBD1

cdr3_aa: CASSIGDGAYEQYF
j_call: TRBJ2-7
v_call: TRBV19
d_call: -

cdr3_aa: CASSSHEQYF
j_call: TRBJ2-7
v_call: TRBV7-9
d_call: -

cdr3_aa: CASSETEANYGYTF
j_call: TRBJ1-2
v_call: TRBV2
d_call: -

cdr3_aa: CSVRGTSGAALVSSYNEQFF
j_call: TRBJ2-1
v_call: TRBV29-1
d_call: TRBD2

cdr3_aa: CASSYDTGGTGELFF
j_call: TRBJ2-2
v_call: TRBV6-5
d_call: TRBD1

cdr3_aa: CASSPGTSGSYEQYF
j_call: TRBJ2-7
v_call: TRBV18
d_call: TRBD2

cdr3_aa: CASSQATGYLYNEQFF
j_call: TRBJ2-1
v_call: TRBV4-3
d_call: -

cdr3_aa: CASSLSLASIANTGELFF
j_call: TRBJ2-2
v_call: TRBV5-6
d_call: TRBD2

cdr3_aa: CASSADGSYEQYF
j_call: TRBJ2-7
v_call: TRBV7-9
d_call: -

cdr3_aa: CASSQEGAFYNEQFF
j_call: TRBJ2-1
v_call: TRBV14
d_call: -

cdr3_aa: CASRPLATEAFF
j_call: TRBJ1-1
v_call: TRBV28
d_call: -

cdr3_aa: CASSSTGGGSPHEQYF
j_call: TRBJ2-7
v_call: TRBV7-9
d_call: -

cdr3_aa: CATSDGSSYEQYF
j_call: TRBJ2-7
v_call: TRBV5-1
d_call: -

cdr3_aa: CASSDLAGPDTQYF
j_call: TRBJ2-3
v_call: TRBV10-2
d_call: TRBD2

cdr3_aa: CASSYKVLAGGTDTQYF
j_call: TRBJ2-3
v_call: TRBV5-1
d_call: TRBD2

cdr3_aa: CASSYSGGSGTEAFF
j_call: TRBJ1-1
v_call: TRBV6-5
d_call: -

cdr3_aa: CASSQGSGGDLSEAFF
j_call: TRBJ1-1
v_call: TRBV4-1
d_call: TRBD1

cdr3_aa: CASSLARRGGTEAFF
j_call: TRBJ1-1
v_call: TRBV5-6
d_call: -

cdr3_aa: CASSLISQGFEAFF
j_call: TRBJ1-1
v_call: TRBV7-9
d_call: -

cdr3_aa: CASSPLTGRDQPQHF
j_call: TRBJ1-5
v_call: TRBV4-1
d_call: TRBD1

cdr3_aa: CASSFNRPSYNEQFF
j_call: TRBJ2-1
v_call: TRBV28
d_call: -

cdr3_aa: CASSVGQHTEAFF
j_call: TRBJ1-1
v_call: TRBV9
d_call: -

cdr3_aa: CASSEGGPGLVSEQYF
j_call: TRBJ2-7
v_call: TRBV6-1
d_call: TRBD2

cdr3_aa: CASSPILAGGQETQYF
j_call: TRBJ2-5
v_call: TRBV28
d_call: TRBD2

cdr3_aa: CASSRTSGGSKYNEQFF
j_call: TRBJ2-1
v_call: TRBV7-9
d_call: TRBD2

cdr3_aa: CASRGETQYF
j_call: TRBJ2-5
v_call: TRBV6-5
d_call: -

cdr3_aa: CASSLELQGLNTEAFF
j_call: TRBJ1-1
v_call: TRBV5-1
d_call: -

cdr3_aa: CASSIGEVTSSYNSPLHF
j_call: TRBJ1-6
v_call: TRBV19
d_call: -

cdr3_aa: CASSLDLAVNSPLHF
j_call: TRBJ1-6
v_call: TRBV11-2
d_call: -

cdr3_aa: CSVGDGPTEQYF
j_call: TRBJ2-7
v_call: TRBV29-1
d_call: -

cdr3_aa: CASSSTGNYEQYF
j_call: TRBJ2-7
v_call: TRBV28
d_call: -

cdr3_aa: CASSSGGVEEKLFF
j_call: TRBJ1-4
v_call: TRBV28
d_call: -

cdr3_aa: CASSPRCRPLHF
j_call: TRBJ1-6
v_call: TRBV21-1
d_call: -

cdr3_aa: CASSLSVGLGFSYEQYF
j_call: TRBJ2-7
v_call: TRBV27
d_call: -

cdr3_aa: CASSFQTRYEQYF
j_call: TRBJ2-7
v_call: TRBV7-9
d_call: -

cdr3_aa: CASSDTSGGGVYNEQFF
j_call: TRBJ2-1
v_call: TRBV6-1
d_call: TRBD2

cdr3_aa: CASSTIGGAWDEQYF
j_call: TRBJ2-7
v_call: TRBV21-1
d_call: -

cdr3_aa: CASSLSPATEAFF
j_call: TRBJ1-1
v_call: TRBV28
d_call: -

cdr3_aa: CAWSPGAGLGYEQYF
j_call: TRBJ2-7
v_call: TRBV30
d_call: -

cdr3_aa: CAISESGNSYGYTF
j_call: TRBJ1-2
v_call: TRBV10-3
d_call: -

cdr3_aa: CASSLLRDRNTEAFF
j_call: TRBJ1-1
v_call: TRBV11-2
d_call: TRBD1

cdr3_aa: CASSPGPPNTEAFF
j_call: TRBJ1-1
v_call: TRBV6-6
d_call: -

cdr3_aa: CASSLASGYEQYF
j_call: TRBJ2-7
v_call: TRBV5-1
d_call: -

cdr3_aa: CASSVATNEGGYTF
j_call: TRBJ1-2
v_call: TRBV9
d_call: -

cdr3_aa: CAISELSLPETQYF
j_call: TRBJ2-5
v_call: TRBV10-3
d_call: -

cdr3_aa: CASSLEGPTYEQYF
j_call: TRBJ2-7
v_call: TRBV5-1
d_call: -

cdr3_aa: CASSLVGFPYTF
j_call: TRBJ1-2
v_call: TRBV7-9
d_call: -

cdr3_aa: CASSSTYEQYF
j_call: TRBJ2-7
v_call: TRBV5-1
d_call: -

cdr3_aa: CASSETGHLVNTEAFF
j_call: TRBJ1-1
v_call: TRBV2
d_call: -

cdr3_aa: CASSYSASGSYNEQFF
j_call: TRBJ2-1
v_call: TRBV6-5
d_call: TRBD2

cdr3_aa: CASSPRGESGNTIYF
j_call: TRBJ1-3
v_call: TRBV5-8
d_call: -

cdr3_aa: CAAAPGTEDYEQYF
j_call: TRBJ2-7
v_call: TRBV10-3
d_call: -